Shown below are 29 T cell receptor beta chains from a single sample sequenced in a study of blood T cells in healthy people across ages. A sample-barcoded 5' primer and a J-beta primer mix were used in a second PCR of roughly 7 to 11 cycles. TCRdb reprocessed the 5' RACE reads via MiXCR and lists one record per CDR3 protein. The profile covers approximately 900,000 distinct CDR3 sequences, with 25% to 30% appearing a single time and roughly a tenth taken by the ten largest. These data were likewise used in another study, on T cells of mothers and their children.

Material for sequencing was blood. Source of these receptors: a woman in her forties in good health.

This clonotype was seen just once. V usage is TRBV9 and J usage is TRBJ2-2; D remains ambiguous. The CDR3 runs to 16 residues. The V gene lost 1 base and the J gene lost 0 bases, with 10 bases spanning the gap. Germline CDR1 is SGDLS and CDR2 is YYNGEE. CDR3 DNA: TGTGCCAGCAGCGTAAGTCAAAACGCGAACACCGGGGAGCTGTTTTTT. Translated, it gives CASSVSQNANTGELFF. The full variable domain, in which reference TRBV9 and TRBJ2-2 provide the parts outside the CDR3, is DSGVTQTPKHLITATGQRVTLRCSPRSGDLSVYWYQQSLDQGLQFLIQYYNGEERAKGNILERFSAQQFPDLHSELNLSSLELGDSALYFCASSVSQNANTGELFFGEGSRLTVL.

This clonotype has more than one count but fewer than ten. The V gene is TRBV5-1, the J gene TRBJ1-2, with 7 positions matching TRBD1. This CDR3 is built from 13 residues. Germline assignment: CDR1 SGHRS and CDR2 YFSETQ. J gave up 4 bases and V 4 bases, and 4 bases lay outside the gene matches. CDR3 residues: CASSRRDSYGYTF. For the CDR3, the DNA is TGCGCCAGCAGCCGACGGGACAGCTATGGCTACACCTTC.

A remark on this clonotype: A much larger clone differs by one base, so this may be a read error. The DNA for the CDR3 is TGTGCCAGCAGCCTCATCCGGGGCCAAGAGACCCAGTTCTTC. Translation gives CASSLIRGQETQFF. The chain links TRBV11-2 to TRBJ2-5; D is perhaps TRBD1 or TRBD2 (5 bases each). The DNA end is a closer match to TRBJ2-1, so the J assignment may be wrong. The CDR3 loop spans 14 amino acids. Germline CDR1 is SGHAT and CDR2 is FQNNGV.

J is TRBJ1-5 and V is TRBV4-2; D is unresolved. Germline CDR1 is LGHNA and CDR2 is YNFKEQ. V gave up 0 bases and J gave up 9 bases, with 15 bases separating them. The CDR3 is 15 amino acids. The CDR3 sequence is CASSQEAGGEGPQHF. The CDR3 DNA sequence: TGTGCCAGCAGCCAAGAAGCGGGAGGTGAGGGGCCCCAGCATTTT.

The CDR3 nucleotides read TGTGCCAGCACCAACCCCCTGGGTGATAAGCAGTACTTC. Encoded protein: CASTNPLGDKQYF. The chain has TRBV6-1 and TRBJ2-7; D is unresolved. CDR3 length: 13 residues. Between the trimmed V and J ends, which lost 7 bases and 8 bases, there was a span of 18 bases. Germline lookup yields CDR1 MNHNS and CDR2 SASEGT.

The V and J genes are TRBV20-1 and TRBJ2-7, with TRBD2 matching over 8 bases. The CDR3 has 13 amino acids. Germline CDR1 reads DFQATT; CDR2 reads SNEGSKA (reference sequence). Losses at the gene ends were 3 bases for V and 2 bases for J; bases not matched to a gene: 3. The CDR3 DNA sequence: TGCAGTGCTAGCCCAGCGGGGGCCTACGAGCAGTACTTC. This codes for CSASPAGAYEQYF.

The DNA of the CDR3 is TGCAGCGGAGGGCCGAGATCAGATACGCAGTATTTT. Translating it yields CSGGPRSDTQYF. This chain links TRBV20-1 with TRBJ2-3; D possibly corresponds to TRBD2 (6 bases). The germline CDR1 and CDR2 sequences are DFQATT and SNEGSKA (reference sequence). The CDR3 loop spans 12 amino acids.

The genes are TRBV18 and TRBJ2-5; 9 nucleotides agree with TRBD1. In germline, CDR1 is KGHSH, CDR2 LQKENI. Trimming removed 3 bases from V and 10 bases from J; junction bases left unmatched: 12. CDR3 length: 15 amino acids. The CDR3 protein is CASSPGDRVFVGQYF. Here the CDR3 DNA reads TGTGCCAGCTCACCGGGGGACAGGGTTTTTGTCGGCCAGTACTTC.

The sample holds many counts of this clonotype. This chain uses TRBV7-3 with TRBJ2-5; D is uncertain. V was trimmed by 1 base and J by 5 bases, leaving 11 bases between them. Germline-derived CDR1 and CDR2 are SGHTA and FQGTGA. The CDR3 is 14 residues long. The CDR3, as DNA: TGTGCCAGCAGCTTAAAGGTCCAAGGGGAGACCCAGTACTTC. Translating gives CASSLKVQGETQYF.

A few counts support this clonotype. CDR3 sequence reads: CASSLDAGTGVAQPQHF. Written as DNA, the CDR3 is TGTGCCAGCTCACTAGACGCCGGGACAGGGGTTGCTCAGCCCCAGCATTTT. The chain is built from TRBV18 and TRBJ1-5; 10 bases align to TRBD1. Trimming cost V 4 bases and J 6 bases; bases outside gene matches: 12. The CDR3 extends over 17 amino acids. CDR1 is KGHSH, CDR2 LQKENI, per germline.

J is TRBJ1-2 and V is TRBV2; D unclear. The length of the CDR3 is 13 residues. Germline values: CDR1 SNHLY, CDR2 FYNNEI. Between the trimmed V and J ends, which lost 6 bases and 6 bases, there was a span of 14 bases. CDR3 DNA sequence: TGTGCCAGCAGAATGAGCAGAGGCAATGGCTACACCTTC. Its translation is CASRMSRGNGYTF.

This clonotype was detected a few times. V is TRBV6-5 and J is TRBJ1-5; 7 nucleotides agree with TRBD1. This CDR3 is built from 16 residues. The J segment lost 2 bases and the V segment lost 0 bases, leaving 4 bases of the junction unmatched. Germline assignment: CDR1 MNHEY and CDR2 SVGAGI. The CDR3 coding sequence is TGTGCCAGCAGTTACTCGTCTACAGGGGGCAATCAGCCCCAGCATTTT. This translates into CASSYSSTGGNQPQHF.

This clonotype was detected many times. V gene TRBV28 combines with J gene TRBJ2-7; 9 bases line up with TRBD1. The V gene end was trimmed by 5 bases and the J gene end by 3 bases; junction bases not matched to a gene: 11. The CDR3 length is 16 residues. CDR1 and CDR2 from the germline V gene are MDHEN and SYDVKM. The CDR3 region is CASSTLPGQGGYEQYF. Written as DNA, the CDR3 is TGTGCCAGCAGTACCCTCCCGGGACAGGGTGGCTACGAGCAGTACTTC.

The V gene is TRBV15, the J gene TRBJ2-3, with D unresolved. The germline V gene has CDR1 LNHNV and CDR2 YYDKDF (reference sequence). The length of the CDR3 is 16 residues. Trimming took off 1 base at V and 0 bases at J, with 11 bases between the two ends. CDR3 DNA sequence: TGTGCCACCAGCAGAGGAGGATCAGGTAGCACAGATACGCAGTATTTT. Protein product: CATSRGGSGSTDTQYF.

Of note for this clonotype: The junction does not match germline at one end; this may be a read error. The chain employs TRBV4-1 and TRBJ1-1, with 8 bases matching TRBD1. The CDR3 runs to 15 residues. The germline CDR1 and CDR2 sequences are MGHRA and YSYEKL. Here the CDR3 DNA reads TGTGCCAGTAGCAGACTGGGACAGGACGACACTGAAGCTTTCTTT. Amino acids: CASSRLGQDDTEAFF.

The chain couples TRBV28 to TRBJ2-1; 8 positions agree with TRBD1. V gave up 8 bases and J gave up 8 bases; unmatched junction bases: 11. CDR1 MDHEN and CDR2 SYDVKM come from the germline V gene. CDR3 length: 14 residues. The CDR3 region is CASAPQGAGDEQFF. The DNA for the CDR3 is TGTGCCAGCGCCCCTCAGGGGGCTGGGGATGAGCAGTTCTTC.

The chain employs TRBV7-9 and TRBJ1-2, with D possibly matching TRBD1 (5 bases). Trimming removed 2 bases from V and 4 bases from J, with 11 bases in between. CDR3 length: 14 amino acids. Germline CDR1 and CDR2: SEHNR and FQNEAQ (reference sequence). In DNA, the CDR3 is TGTGCCAGCAGCTTAACCAGGGATGGCTATGGCTACACCTTC. It codes for CASSLTRDGYGYTF.

This clonotype was seen repeatedly, ten times or more. This may be a read error, as it is one base from a much larger clone. The chain combines TRBV6-4 with TRBJ2-2; 8 positions match TRBD2. Germline V CDR1 and CDR2: MRHNA, SNTAGT. The CDR3 is 16 residues long. The DNA of the CDR3 is TGTGCCAGCAGTGAAACAGCGGGGGAGCTCACCGGGGAGCGGTTTTTT. Translating it yields CASSETAGELTGERFF.

The CDR3: CASSSPVAYEQYF. CDR3 in DNA: TGTGCCAGCAGTTCCCCCGTCGCCTACGAGCAGTACTTC. This chain joins TRBV27 and TRBJ2-7; D not resolved. V was cut by 4 bases and J by 2 bases, with 9 bases left in between. The germline CDR1 and CDR2 sequences are MNHEY and SMNVEV (reference sequence). The CDR3 spans 13 residues.

There are a few counts of this clonotype. In DNA form, the CDR3 reads TGTGCCAGCGGCCGGAGGGCGGCTGGGGCCAACGTCCTGACTTTC. This translates into CASGRRAAGANVLTF. This chain uses TRBV6-6 with TRBJ2-6; a possible D gene is TRBD2 (6 bases). This CDR3 region has 15 residues. Germline V lookup: CDR1 MNHNY, CDR2 SVGAGI (reference sequence). Between the trimmed V and J ends, which lost 8 bases and 2 bases, there was a span of 13 bases.

This clonotype was recorded at least ten times. CDR3 amino acids: CASSLVGGPDEQYF. The CDR3 DNA is TGTGCCAGCAGCTTAGTGGGAGGACCGGACGAGCAGTACTTC. This sequence joins TRBV7-2 and TRBJ2-7; D possibly corresponds to TRBD2 (6 bases). Trimming pared 1 base from V and 5 bases from J, leaving 12 bases between. The CDR3 covers 14 residues. The germline V gene has CDR1 SGHTA and CDR2 FQGNSA.

This clonotype was seen a handful of times. The chain has TRBV9 and TRBJ2-1; 7 bases map to TRBD1. The CDR3 sequence is 15 residues long. The V segment lost 0 bases and the J segment 4 bases; nucleotides outside the gene matches: 4. Germline V lookup: CDR1 SGDLS, CDR2 YYNGEE. CDR3 nucleotides: TGTGCCAGCAGCGTAGTCGGGACAGAATACAATGAGCAGTTCTTC. Amino acid sequence: CASSVVGTEYNEQFF.

A note on this clonotype: Germline is not matched at one junction end, which may reflect a read error. The chain has TRBV18 and TRBJ2-2, with D unclear. The CDR3 is 13 residues long. Germline lookup yields CDR1 KGHSH and CDR2 LQKENI. The CDR3 DNA sequence: TGTACCAGCTCACTCTCGAGCACCGGGGAGCTGTTTTTT. This sequence encodes CTSSLSSTGELFF.

In this sample, this clonotype turned up many times. V is TRBV9 and J is TRBJ1-5, with 7 nucleotides matching TRBD1. The CDR3 runs to 15 residues. J was trimmed by 0 bases and V by 4 bases; bases with no gene match: 4. Germline values: CDR1 SGDLS, CDR2 YYNGEE. The CDR3 nucleotides are TGTGCCAGCAGCAAGGGACAGTCTAGCAATCAGCCCCAGCATTTT. It specifies CASSKGQSSNQPQHF.

This clonotype was picked up many times. The chain carries TRBV10-3 and TRBJ2-1; the D gene is possibly TRBD2 (5 bases). CDR1 is ENHRY and CDR2 is SYGVKD in the germline V gene. With 5 bases removed from V and 9 bases from J, the gap between germline ends came to 14 bases. The CDR3 runs 13 residues. Written as DNA, the CDR3 is TGTGCCATCAGTATGGGTAGCGAGGGTGAGCAGTTCTTC. As protein: CAISMGSEGEQFF.

The chain uses TRBV7-8 and TRBJ1-4; a weak D match, TRBD1 (5 bases). The CDR3 has 15 residues. Germline lookup yields CDR1 SGHVS and CDR2 FQNEAQ. Trimming cost V 4 bases and J 0 bases, with 9 bases left between them. The CDR3 sequence: CASSSTDATNEKLFF. The CDR3 nucleotides are TGTGCCAGCAGCTCGACAGATGCAACTAATGAAAAACTGTTTTTT.

The chain links TRBV7-2 to TRBJ2-3, with a tentative D call TRBD2 (6 bases). CDR1 and CDR2 from the germline V gene are SGHTA and FQGNSA. The CDR3 sequence is 15 residues long. Trimming shortened V by 5 bases and J by 0 bases, and 12 bases separated the two germline ends. Here the CDR3 reads CASSGRIPSTDTQYF. The CDR3 bases are TGTGCCAGCAGCGGGAGGATACCTAGCACAGATACGCAGTATTTT. Filled out from reference TRBV7-2 and TRBJ2-3, the complete variable domain reads GAGVSQSPSNKVTEKGKDVELRCDPISGHTALYWYRQSLGQGLEFLIYFQGNSAPDKSGLPSDRFSAERTGGSVSTLTIQRTQQEDSAVYLCASSGRIPSTDTQYFGPGTRLTVL.

This clonotype has at least ten counts. The chain combines TRBV5-1 with TRBJ2-7, with no clear D. CDR1 and CDR2 from the germline V gene are SGHRS and YFSETQ. Between the trimmed V and J ends, which lost 2 bases and 1 base, there was a span of 7 bases. This CDR3 comprises 13 residues. The CDR3 is CASSFQQSYEQYF. CDR3 DNA sequence: TGCGCCAGCAGCTTTCAACAGTCCTACGAGCAGTACTTC.

Here the CDR3 reads CASSSLLVINTGELFF. Written as DNA, the CDR3 is TGTGCCAGCAGTTCACTCTTGGTTATAAACACCGGGGAGCTGTTTTTT. This rearrangement joins TRBV27 to TRBJ2-2; D gene uncertain. Deletions cut 4 bases from V and 2 bases from J, with 14 bases between. Per germline, CDR1 MNHEY and CDR2 SMNVEV (reference sequence). The CDR3 covers 16 residues.